This TCR beta chain was recorded in a study of cytomegalovirus exposure and HLA in healthy donors. V was trimmed by 3 bases and J by 4 bases, leaving 6 bases between them. Germline lookup yields CDR1 SGHTA and CDR2 FQGNSA. The CDR3 extends over 13 amino acids. Study results and limitations: Exclusion as indistinguishable affected some V segments, including TRBV6-2 and TRBV6-3.

Use of 60 Vbeta and 13 Jbeta primers characterized the PCR. Method: immunoSEQ multiplex PCR; TCRdb's copy keeps in-frame clones and lacks some. The profile shows fewer than 200,000 clones, approximately 70% of them singletons. A word on this clone: The antigen remains undetermined.

Source material: PBMCs. V and J are TRBV7-2 and TRBJ2-2, with D uncertain. The clonotype comes from a middle-aged man in good health and CMV-seropositive. CDR3 nucleotide sequence: TGTGCCAGCAGCTTTCGGAGCACCGGGGAGCTGTTTTTT. This codes for CASSFRSTGELFF.